This entry features one TCR beta chain sequence. This sample stems from a study of blood T cell repertoires in COVID-19. Study background: Acute and convalescent COVID-19 specimens originated in the United States, Italy and Spain.

Enrollment of patients from Seattle took place during active infection, with longitudinal follow-up. Source study methods: The authors estimated nucleated cell counts from reference gene primer amplification. Profiled with immunoSEQ multiplex PCR; TCRdb holds only in-frame clones, not every one. Clone size and V and J calls were adopted from that table, with D and trimming inferred from the DNA. This table has under 450,000 clones, 80% to 90% appearing once. Germline loops: CDR1 SGHVS, CDR2 FQNEAQ. The germline V and J ends were trimmed by 3 bases and 4 bases, with 10 bases remaining between them. The CDR3 is made up of 13 amino acids.

This sequence was found in a woman between 55 and 75 years old with COVID-19, enrolled during active disease. The chain couples TRBV7-8 to TRBJ2-7, with D possibly matching TRBD1 (6 bases). Sequenced material: peripheral blood. CDR3 coding DNA: TGTGCCAGCAGCTTCGAGACAGGTTACGAGCAGTACTTC. It encodes CASSFETGYEQYF. The variable domain in full, with the rest retrieved from reference TRBV7-8 and TRBJ2-7, is GAGVSQSPRYKVAKRGQDVALRCDPISGHVSLFWYQQALGQGPEFLTYFQNEAQLDKSGLPSDRFFAERPEGSVSTLKIQRTQQEDSAVYLCASSFETGYEQYFGPGTRLTVT.